This TCR beta chain was identified during a study of T cells after posttransplantation cyclophosphamide. Study-level findings and limits: Recipient CMV seropositivity and CMV reactivation strongly tracked TRB clonality. Tissue-infiltrating T cells from skin or gut overlapped little with blood T cells. Donor-recipient repertoire similarity was low at 1-2 months, rising over year one.

Ten or more counts support this clone. Its target is unknown. This table comes from immunoSEQ multiplex PCR, and its TCRdb copy is limited to in-frame clones, with some not included. Captured here are roughly 35,000 clones, none seen once; the top ten comprise 1.2%. The CDR3 covers 15 residues. The V end lost 2 bases, the J end lost 11 bases, and 18 bases lay between the germline ends. CDR1 is LNHDA and CDR2 is SQIVND in the germline V gene (reference sequence). This sequence originates from a girl aged 10-17 years in good health, CMV-negative, and a related stem cell transplant donor. The sequencing input was PBMCs. This chain links TRBV19 with TRBJ1-4; a possible D gene is TRBD1 (6 bases). The CDR3 DNA sequence: TGTGCCAGTAGTATAAGTTCGGCACAGGGAGGGAAACTGTTTTTT. Its translation is CASSISSAQGGKLFF.